The present T cell receptor beta chain was sequenced within a study of control samples from healthy donors and cancer patients. TCRdb's table, derived via immunoSEQ multiplex PCR, lists solely in-frame clones and lacks some. The sample includes about 150,000 clones, over 85% of them seen just once. Germline V gene data show CDR1 as SGHRS and CDR2 as YFSETQ. Losses at the gene ends were 2 bases for V and 4 bases for J; bases not matched to a gene: 9. The CDR3 has 16 residues. The sample was blood. The J gene is TRBJ2-7, the V gene TRBV5-1, with 10 bases fitting TRBD1. This clonotype was obtained from a man aged 45 to 65 in good health. The CDR3 is CASSLGPPGQGYEQYF. The CDR3, as DNA: TGCGCCAGCAGCTTAGGCCCACCGGGACAGGGGTACGAGCAGTACTTC.